The 18 T cell receptor beta chains in this list originate from one sample, sequenced in a study of long-term antiretroviral therapy in people with HIV. An immunoSEQ assay, version v3.0, was performed at survey level. Sequencing used immunoSEQ multiplex PCR; TCRdb keeps in-frame clones, though not all of them. Of some 25,000 clones listed, just over 85% are singletons. This material consisted of unsorted PBMCs, taken 1.2 years after starting antiretroviral therapy. The source is a man over 45 with HIV.

The chain links TRBV27 to TRBJ2-1; the match to TRBD2 covers 12 bases. Losses at the gene ends were 2 bases for V and 7 bases for J; bases not matched to a gene: 12. The CDR3 contains 18 residues. Germline V lookup: CDR1 MNHEY, CDR2 SMNVEV (reference sequence). DNA for the CDR3: TGTGCCAGCAGTTTAAAAGGGCCTAGCGGGGGGGAGAGGAATGAGCAGTTCTTC. Amino acid sequence: CASSLKGPSGGERNEQFF.

This clone showed up just once. V is TRBV30 and J is TRBJ1-6; maybe TRBD1 (5 bases). This CDR3 has 15 residues. The ends were cut back, 0 bases at V and 10 bases at J, with 16 bases in the middle. Germline-derived CDR1 and CDR2 are GTSNPN and SVGIG (reference sequence). CDR3 in DNA: TGTGCCTGGAGTGTGGTGCAGGGACTTGCGTCACCCCTCCACTTT. It translates to CAWSVVQGLASPLHF. The whole variable domain, filled in from reference TRBV30 and TRBJ1-6, reads SQTIHQWPATLVQPVGSPLSLECTVEGTSNPNLYWYRQAAGRGLQLLFYSVGIGQISSEVPQNLSASRPQDRQFILSSKKLLLSDSGFYLCAWSVVQGLASPLHFGNGTRLTVT.

V gene TRBV18 combines with J gene TRBJ1-1, with a tentative D call TRBD1 (6 bases). Trimming removed 6 bases from V and 0 bases from J, with 17 bases in between. Germline V gene sequence: CDR1 KGHSH, CDR2 LQKENI. This CDR3 spans 16 amino acids. CDR3 sequence (DNA): TGTGCCAGCTCGTCGACAGGACGATACATGAACACTGAAGCTTTCTTT. This gives the protein CASSSTGRYMNTEAFF.

The rearrangement joins TRBV7-2 to TRBJ1-2; 9 bases are shared with TRBD1. The CDR3 is made up of 14 amino acids. V gave up 3 bases and J gave up 7 bases; unmatched junction bases: 6. Per the germline V gene, CDR1 is SGHTA and CDR2 is FQGNSA. CDR3 residues: CASSFNTGGRGYTF. The DNA of the CDR3 is TGTGCCAGCAGCTTTAACACAGGGGGCCGTGGCTACACCTTC.

The rearrangement joins TRBV30 to TRBJ1-4; no clear D gene. Trimming removed 4 bases at V and 4 bases at J, with 16 bases between. The CDR3 runs to 15 residues. Germline V gives CDR1 GTSNPN, CDR2 SVGIG (reference sequence). The CDR3 is CAWTQSDKFNEKLFF. Here the CDR3 DNA reads TGTGCCTGGACCCAATCAGACAAATTTAATGAAAAACTGTTTTTT.

The chain carries TRBV13 and TRBJ2-2; a possible D gene is TRBD1 (6 bases). From germline, CDR1 is PRHDT and CDR2 FYEKMQ (reference sequence). V was pared by 2 bases and J by 1 base, with 8 bases between. The CDR3 runs to 15 residues. The DNA of the CDR3 is TGTGCCAGCAGCTTAACAGGGAGGAACACCGGGGAGCTGTTTTTT. This encodes CASSLTGRNTGELFF.

The chain recombines TRBV27 with TRBJ2-7, with D perhaps being TRBD1 or TRBD2 (5 bases each). V lost 4 bases and J lost 6, with 10 bases in between. The CDR3 sequence is 12 residues long. In germline, CDR1 is MNHEY, CDR2 SMNVEV (reference sequence). As DNA, the CDR3 is TGTGCCAGCAGTTCGGGGCTCGGCGAGCAGTACTTC. Translating gives CASSSGLGEQYF.

The table lists this clone with a count of one. The chain has TRBV14 and TRBJ1-4, with a tentative D call TRBD1 (5 bases). Deletions cut 4 bases from V and 8 bases from J, with 17 bases between. The length of the CDR3 is 15 residues. The germline CDR1 and CDR2 sequences are SGHDN and FVKESK. For the CDR3, the DNA is TGTGCCAGCAGCCTTAAAATAGGGGCCAAAGAAAAACTGTTTTTT. Its protein is CASSLKIGAKEKLFF.

The V call is TRBV6-5, the J call TRBJ2-1; 11 positions match TRBD2. CDR1 and CDR2 from the germline V gene are MNHEY and SVGAGI. The J segment lost 6 bases and the V segment lost 4 bases, leaving 8 bases of the junction unmatched. The CDR3 sequence is 16 residues long. CDR3 residues: CASSSLAGGRGNEQFF. CDR3 coding DNA: TGTGCCAGCAGTTCCTTAGCGGGGGGGCGCGGCAATGAGCAGTTCTTC.

The DNA for the CDR3 is TGTGCCAGCAGTGAAGCTAGGGGAAAGAATTCACCCCTCCACTTT. It translates to CASSEARGKNSPLHF. The chain recombines TRBV6-1 with TRBJ1-6, with D maybe TRBD1 (5 bases). The CDR3 spans 15 residues. The V end was cut by 0 bases, the J end by 7 bases, with 10 bases between. Germline V gene lookup returns CDR1 MNHNS and CDR2 SASEGT.

The chain recombines TRBV27 with TRBJ2-7; a possible D gene is TRBD2 (6 bases). The V end was cut by 10 bases, the J end by 6 bases, with 19 bases between. This CDR3 spans 13 amino acids. The germline gives CDR1 MNHEY, CDR2 SMNVEV (reference sequence). CDR3 in amino acids: CATRGTVRPEQYF. Here the CDR3 DNA reads TGTGCCACCCGGGGGACCGTCCGACCCGAGCAGTACTTC.

This clone was detected only once. The chain recombines TRBV5-4 with TRBJ1-1; D is undetermined. With 3 bases removed from V and 7 bases from J, the gap between germline ends came to 13 bases. The CDR3 is 13 amino acids. The germline gives CDR1 SGHNT, CDR2 YYREEE (reference sequence). DNA for the CDR3: TGTGCCAGCAGCTCCTTGATTGCTGGTGAAGCTTTCTTT. Translating it yields CASSSLIAGEAFF.

This clone was found once. This sequence joins TRBV30 and TRBJ2-1; possible D gene TRBD2, 6 bases. Germline CDR1 reads GTSNPN; CDR2 reads SVGIG (reference sequence). V dropped 7 bases and J dropped 1 base, with 11 bases sitting between them. The CDR3 extends over 13 amino acids. The CDR3 DNA reads TGTGCCTTTGAGCGGGCGTCCTACAATGAGCAGTTCTTC. The encoded protein is CAFERASYNEQFF.

This clone was seen once. The chain links TRBV7-2 to TRBJ2-5; 7 nucleotides agree with TRBD2. From germline, CDR1 is SGHTA and CDR2 FQGNSA. This CDR3 contains 16 residues. V shed 5 bases, J shed 2 bases, and the junction held 11 bases outside the gene matches. CDR3 protein: CASSLAGGGSQETQYF. The CDR3, as DNA: TGTGCCAGCAGCCTCGCTGGCGGGGGTAGTCAAGAGACCCAGTACTTC.

The chain recombines TRBV10-1 with TRBJ2-1, with TRBD2 matching over 9 bases. After removal of 6 bases from V and 8 bases from J, the junction contained 5 bases not matched to a gene. Germline V gives CDR1 WNHNN, CDR2 SYGVQD (reference sequence). The CDR3 totals 13 residues. The CDR3 DNA reads as TGCGCCAGCAGCGGCGGGAGGGTCGATGAGCAGTTCTTC. Translating it yields CASSGGRVDEQFF.

The chain recombines TRBV11-2 with TRBJ2-7, with 11 bases fitting TRBD2. The V gene's germline CDR1 is SGHAT and CDR2 FQNNGV. The CDR3 extends over 14 amino acids. The ends lost 8 bases at V and 3 bases at J; junction bases unmatched: 6. CDR3 DNA: TGTGCCAGCCTAGGAGGGACTAGCGGCTACGAGCAGTACTTC. Protein sequence: CASLGGTSGYEQYF.

The chain combines TRBV30 with TRBJ1-1; unclear D gene. Per germline, CDR1 GTSNPN and CDR2 SVGIG (reference sequence). The CDR3 has 13 amino acids. Trimming took off 3 bases at V and 3 bases at J, with 11 bases between the two ends. DNA of the CDR3: TGTGCCTGGAGCCTCCCCCGATACACTGAAGCTTTCTTT. Its protein product is CAWSLPRYTEAFF.

The gene calls are TRBV7-9 and TRBJ2-3; D gene ambiguous. The CDR3 covers 14 residues. The V end was cut by 1 base, the J end by 2 bases, with 7 bases between. Per the germline V gene, CDR1 is SEHNR and CDR2 is FQNEAQ (reference sequence). The CDR3 loop is CASSLGPPTDTQYF. The DNA for the CDR3 is TGTGCCAGCAGCTTAGGACCTCCCACAGATACGCAGTATTTT.